Below, one TCR beta chain is given with its context. Repertoires were generated with immunoSEQ multiplex PCR, while TCRdb's copy carries only in-frame clones and drops some. Here the sample spans about 260,000 clones, around 84% being singletons. These data originate in a study of blood T cell repertoires in COVID-19. Study in general: COVID-19 samples from acute and convalescent phases originated in the United States, Italy and Spain. T cells, B-cell-depleted T cells, or PBMCs supplied cDNA or gDNA.

The CDR3 runs 16 residues. V lost 3 bases, J lost 0 bases, and 13 bases lay in between. Germline V lookup: CDR1 KGHSH, CDR2 LQKENI. This clonotype was obtained from a man between 25 and 39 years old with acute COVID-19. Sequencing was carried out using PBMCs or T cells enriched from blood (not recorded which). The genes are TRBV18 and TRBJ2-3; TRBD1 is a possible D gene (5 bases). CDR3 residues: CASSPQQGTSTDTQYF. The CDR3 nucleotides read TGTGCCAGCTCACCTCAGCAGGGTACTAGCACAGATACGCAGTATTTT.